The TCR beta chain described here comes from a study of CD4 T cells in relation to SARS-CoV-2 and coronaviruses. About the research overall: ViraFEST: roughly ten-day antigen culture of PBMCs, then TCR beta CDR3 sequencing. General study findings and limits: Crossreactivity was assessed only for spike protein, not other viral proteins. Monoreactive clones expanded significantly more to SARS-CoV-2 than crossreactive clones did.

Unexposed donor CD4+ T cells date from about 2011-2018, before the COVID-19 pandemic. The cells were cultured for about ten days before CD4+ T cells were isolated. Half the medium was replaced with IL-2 medium on days 3 and 7. The method was immunoSEQ multiplex PCR; TCRdb's version includes in-frame clones alone and lacks a portion of them. The sample records tens of thousands of clones, about 80% being singletons. Per the germline V gene, CDR1 is KGHSH and CDR2 is LQKENI. V was clipped by 3 bases and J by 1 base, with 10 bases between them. This CDR3 spans 16 amino acids. Concerning this clone: Antigen specificity is unknown.

The sequence derives from a human donor in good health. Sequenced input: CD4+ T cells from PBMCs, cultured in vitro. The chain employs TRBV18 and TRBJ2-6; D gene ambiguous. The CDR3 loop is CASSPTGQSGANVLTF. The CDR3 bases are TGTGCCAGCTCACCGACGGGCCAATCTGGGGCCAACGTCCTGACTTTC.